This T cell receptor (beta chain) was sequenced in a study of cytomegalovirus exposure and HLA in healthy donors. As concerns this clone: Antigen: not known.

The PCR ran on 60 Vbeta and 13 Jbeta primers. Method: immunoSEQ multiplex PCR; TCRdb's copy keeps in-frame clones and lacks some. The repertoire consists of approximately 290,000 clones, with over 70% occurring once and the leading ten covering roughly 0.3%. Germline lookup yields CDR1 SQVTM and CDR2 ANQGSEA. The trim removed 0 bases at V and 7 bases at J, leaving 6 bases unmatched. The CDR3 has 15 amino acids. Findings and limits, study-wide: Presence/absence analyses assumed roughly uniform sequencing depth across donors, which may not hold. The Asian-associated ancestry cluster reportedly had fewer N-insertions than the approximately 700-donor mean in a later analysis. As immune exposure information, only CMV serostatus was available.

Specimen: PBMCs. The chain has TRBV29-1 and TRBJ2-3, with 11 bases identical to TRBD2. This receptor was taken from a girl aged 2 to 10 in good health and CMV-seronegative. CDR3: CSVEDGLAGGNTQYF. The CDR3 DNA sequence: TGCAGCGTTGAAGATGGTCTAGCGGGAGGAAATACGCAGTATTTT.